This entry features one T cell receptor beta chain sequence. It has no known antigen specificity. No base-level quality is on record; no much larger clone is a single base apart. The CDR3 covers 15 residues, taking in both the cysteine and the phenylalanine. This entry keeps only the CDR3 DNA: 45 bases, framed from base 1. Trimming removed 7 bases from V and 4 bases from J; the gene matches leave 8 bases unexplained. From a lookup of the germline V gene (reference sequence), CDR1 and CDR2 are SGHNT and YYREEE. These data belong to a study of blood T cell repertoires in COVID-19 (dated by TCRdb to about 2020). Study-wide context: The collaborator samples originated in the United States, Italy and Spain and spanned the acute and convalescent phases of COVID-19. The prospective study material was composed of cDNA or gDNA derived from T cells, B-cell-depleted T cells, or PBMCs. Subjects who had been exposed to COVID-19, were actively infected with it, or had recovered from it provided the deeply sampled blood TCRbeta repertoires that made up the dataset. A freely available public database, intended as a resource for researchers studying the immune response to SARS-CoV-2, is where the repertoires were released. Samples were obtained from the ongoing ImmuneRACE study (first 160 participants) and from some 1,200 subjects provided by 6 global collaborators. A de-identified subject ID, COVID-19 status, age in years and sex were almost always included in the sample metadata. Where HLA class I and class II types were available, the types were taken from metadata supplied by the sample provider, not from assay-based typing.

The immunoSEQ Assay, a bias-controlled multiplex PCR, was used to amplify TCRbeta CDR3 regions from genomic DNA. In the paper's pipeline: The number of nucleated cells in each sample was estimated by amplification of reference gene primers within the assay. To quantify the absolute abundance of each unique TCRbeta CDR3 rearrangement, sequence reads were collapsed and filtered. For each sample, productive Simpson clonality was calculated as the square root of Simpson's diversity index across productive rearrangements. TCRdb's version of the immuneACCESS table is confined to in-frame rearrangements and falls short of the full clone set. An unresolved V gene accounts for under half of the shortfall where checked; the remainder is of unknown origin. That table supplies the V and J calls and clone size; D and trimming were determined from the DNA. In all, the sample holds 380,000 or so clones, and roughly 90% of those were seen once. Approximately 2.1% of the sample is in the top ten clones.

Paper-wide results and their limitations: How much clinical and demographic metadata was included differed by source and by participant, and the metadata was provided uncurated.

Participants in the prospective study were aged roughly 18 to 95 years, lived in some 24 United States geographic areas, and enrolled through a virtual design. In the prospective study, participants were assigned to cohorts based on the clinical history participants reported in a screening survey and a study questionnaire. In the prospective study, mobile phlebotomists collected whole blood, serum and a nasopharyngeal or oropharyngeal swab from each participant. Prospective study participants could optionally give additional blood draws and questionnaires over an approximately two-month period. Before DNA extraction, prospective study blood samples were shipped either frozen or at room temperature.

The receptor chain draws on TRBV5-4 and TRBJ2-2; 9 middle bases align to TRBD2. The receptor comes from a woman aged 40 to 49 with acute COVID-19. The sequenced sample was PBMCs or T cells enriched from blood (not recorded which). The DNA sequence is as follows: TGTGCCAGCCATGGGTCGACTAGCGGCACCGGGGAGCTGTTTTTT. Its protein is CASHGSTSGTGELFF.